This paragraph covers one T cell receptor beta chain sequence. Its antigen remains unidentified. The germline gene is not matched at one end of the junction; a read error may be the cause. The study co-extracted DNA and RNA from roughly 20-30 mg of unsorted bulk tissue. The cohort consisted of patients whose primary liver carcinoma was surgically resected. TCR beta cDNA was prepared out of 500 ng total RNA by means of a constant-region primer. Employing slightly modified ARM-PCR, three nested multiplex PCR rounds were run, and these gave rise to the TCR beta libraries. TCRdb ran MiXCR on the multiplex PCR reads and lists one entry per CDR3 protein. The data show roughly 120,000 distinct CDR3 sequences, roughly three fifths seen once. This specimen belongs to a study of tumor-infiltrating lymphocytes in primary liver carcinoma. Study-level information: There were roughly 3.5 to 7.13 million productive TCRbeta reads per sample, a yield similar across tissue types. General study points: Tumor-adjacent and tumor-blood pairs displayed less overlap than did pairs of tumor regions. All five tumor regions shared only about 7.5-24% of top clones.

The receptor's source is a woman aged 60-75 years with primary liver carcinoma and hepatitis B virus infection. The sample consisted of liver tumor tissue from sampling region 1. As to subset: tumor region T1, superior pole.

The CDR3 reads CARNLRQRAEESHF. The CDR3, as DNA: TGTGCCAGGAACTTAAGGCAACGTGCGGAAGAGTCTCACTTT. This chain uses TRBV11-1 with TRBJ2-3, with unresolved D. Germline values: CDR1 SGHAT, CDR2 FQDESV (reference sequence). This CDR3 is 14 amino acids long.